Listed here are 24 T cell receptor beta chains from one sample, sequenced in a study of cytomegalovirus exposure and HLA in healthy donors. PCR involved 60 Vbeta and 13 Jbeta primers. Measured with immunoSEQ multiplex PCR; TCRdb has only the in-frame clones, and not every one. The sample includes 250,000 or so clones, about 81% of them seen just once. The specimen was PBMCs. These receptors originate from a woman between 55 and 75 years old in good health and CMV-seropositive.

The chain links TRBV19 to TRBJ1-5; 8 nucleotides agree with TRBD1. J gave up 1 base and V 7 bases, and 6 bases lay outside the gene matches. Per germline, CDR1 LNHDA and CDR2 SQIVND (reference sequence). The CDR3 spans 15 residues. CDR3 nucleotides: TGTGCCAGTACCAACCAGGGGGCGAGCAATCAGCCCCAGCATTTT. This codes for CASTNQGASNQPQHF.

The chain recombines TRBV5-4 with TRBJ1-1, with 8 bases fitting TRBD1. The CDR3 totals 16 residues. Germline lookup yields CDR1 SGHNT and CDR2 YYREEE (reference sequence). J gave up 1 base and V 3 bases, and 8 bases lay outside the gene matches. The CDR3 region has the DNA TGTGCCAGCAGCTCCGGACAGGGCCTCCAGAACACTGAAGCTTTCTTT. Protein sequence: CASSSGQGLQNTEAFF.

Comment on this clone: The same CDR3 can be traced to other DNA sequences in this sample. The CDR3, as DNA: TGTGCCAGCAGCGTAGGTTCGGGTTCCTACGAGCAGTACTTC. Translated: CASSVGSGSYEQYF. This chain connects TRBV9 to TRBJ2-7; D is undetermined. Germline V gene sequence: CDR1 SGDLS, CDR2 YYNGEE. This CDR3 has 14 residues. The V and J ends lost 0 bases and 1 base respectively, with 8 bases between them.

The CDR3 region is CAWSRKGVYEQYF. CDR3 DNA: TGTGCCTGGTCCAGAAAGGGGGTTTACGAGCAGTACTTC. This chain uses TRBV30 with TRBJ2-7, with TRBD1 as a possible D gene (6 bases). There are 13 residues in the CDR3. Looked up from germline, CDR1 is GTSNPN and CDR2 is SVGIG (reference sequence). Trimming cost V 5 bases and J 4 bases, with 15 bases left between them.

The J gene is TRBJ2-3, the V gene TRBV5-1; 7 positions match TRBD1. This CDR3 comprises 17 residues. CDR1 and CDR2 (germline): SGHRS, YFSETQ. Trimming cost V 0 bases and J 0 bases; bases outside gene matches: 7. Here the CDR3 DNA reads TGCGCCAGCAGCTTGGCCTTCGGGACAGAGAGCACAGATACGCAGTATTTT. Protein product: CASSLAFGTESTDTQYF. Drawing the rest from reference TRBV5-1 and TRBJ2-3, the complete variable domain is KAGVTQTPRYLIKTRGQQVTLSCSPISGHRSVSWYQQTPGQGLQFLFEYFSETQRNKGNFPGRFSGRQFSNSRSEMNVSTLELGDSALYLCASSLAFGTESTDTQYFGPGTRLTVL.

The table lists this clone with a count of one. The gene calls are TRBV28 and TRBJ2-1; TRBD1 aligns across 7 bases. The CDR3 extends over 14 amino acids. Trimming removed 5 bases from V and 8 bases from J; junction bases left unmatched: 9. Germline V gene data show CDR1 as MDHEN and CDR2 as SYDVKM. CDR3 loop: CASSLPGQYDEQFF. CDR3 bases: TGTGCCAGCAGTCTCCCGGGACAGTACGATGAGCAGTTCTTC.

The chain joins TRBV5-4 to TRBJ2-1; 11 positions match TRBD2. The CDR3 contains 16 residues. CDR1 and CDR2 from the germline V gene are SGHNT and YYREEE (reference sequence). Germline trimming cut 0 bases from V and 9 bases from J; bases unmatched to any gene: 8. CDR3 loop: CASSLGGTSGLAEQFF. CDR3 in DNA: TGTGCCAGCAGCTTGGGAGGGACTAGCGGTTTGGCTGAGCAGTTCTTC.

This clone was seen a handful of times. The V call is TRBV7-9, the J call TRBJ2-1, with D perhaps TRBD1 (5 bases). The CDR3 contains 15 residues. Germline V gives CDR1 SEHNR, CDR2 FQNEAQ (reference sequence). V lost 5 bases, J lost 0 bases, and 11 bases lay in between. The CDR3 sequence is CASSLQGSSYNEQFF. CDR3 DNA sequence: TGTGCCAGCAGCCTTCAGGGTTCCTCCTACAATGAGCAGTTCTTC.

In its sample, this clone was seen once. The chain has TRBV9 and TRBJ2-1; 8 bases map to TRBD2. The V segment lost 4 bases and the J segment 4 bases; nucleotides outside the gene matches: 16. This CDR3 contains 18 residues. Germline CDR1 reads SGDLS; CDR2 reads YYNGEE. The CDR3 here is CASSRRGGVAGNYNEQFF. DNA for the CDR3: TGTGCCAGCAGCCGCCGGGGAGGGGTAGCGGGAAATTACAATGAGCAGTTCTTC. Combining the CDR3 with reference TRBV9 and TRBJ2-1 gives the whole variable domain DSGVTQTPKHLITATGQRVTLRCSPRSGDLSVYWYQQSLDQGLQFLIQYYNGEERAKGNILERFSAQQFPDLHSELNLSSLELGDSALYFCASSRRGGVAGNYNEQFFGPGTRLTVL.

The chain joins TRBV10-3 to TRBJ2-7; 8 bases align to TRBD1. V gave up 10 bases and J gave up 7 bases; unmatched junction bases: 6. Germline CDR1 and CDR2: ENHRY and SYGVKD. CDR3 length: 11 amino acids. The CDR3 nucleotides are TGTGCCACGACTGGGACAGGTGAGCAGTACTTC. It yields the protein CATTGTGEQYF.

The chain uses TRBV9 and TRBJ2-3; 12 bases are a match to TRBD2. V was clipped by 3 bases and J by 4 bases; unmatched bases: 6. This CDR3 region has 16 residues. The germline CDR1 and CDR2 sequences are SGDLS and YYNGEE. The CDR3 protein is CASSAGGLAGSDTQYF. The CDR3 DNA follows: TGTGCCAGCAGCGCAGGAGGACTAGCGGGATCAGATACGCAGTATTTT.

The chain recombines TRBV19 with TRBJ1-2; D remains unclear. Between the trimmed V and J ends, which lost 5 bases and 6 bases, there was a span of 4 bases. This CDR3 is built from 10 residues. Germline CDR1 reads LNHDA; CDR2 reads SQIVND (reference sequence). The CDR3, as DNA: TGTGCCAGTAGTTTCGATGGCTACACCTTC. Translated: CASSFDGYTF. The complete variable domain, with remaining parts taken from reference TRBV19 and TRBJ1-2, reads DGGITQSPKYLFRKEGQNVTLSCEQNLNHDAMYWYRQDPGQGLRLIYYSQIVNDFQKGDIAEGYSVSREKKESFPLTVTSAQKNPTAFYLCASSFDGYTFGSGTRLTVV.

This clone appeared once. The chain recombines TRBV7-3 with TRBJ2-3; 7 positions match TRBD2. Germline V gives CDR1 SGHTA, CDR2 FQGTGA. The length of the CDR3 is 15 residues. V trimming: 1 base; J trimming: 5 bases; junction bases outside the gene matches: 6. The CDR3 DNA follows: TGTGCCAGCAGCTTAAGGGGGGGTGGAGGAGATACGCAGTATTTT. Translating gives CASSLRGGGGDTQYF.

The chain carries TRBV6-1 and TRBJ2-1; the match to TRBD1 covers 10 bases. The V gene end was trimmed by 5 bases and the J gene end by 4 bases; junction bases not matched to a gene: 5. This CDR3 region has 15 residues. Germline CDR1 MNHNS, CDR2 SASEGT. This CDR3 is CASSSGQGRYNEQFF. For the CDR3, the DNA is TGTGCCAGCAGTTCGGGACAGGGGCGATACAATGAGCAGTTCTTC.

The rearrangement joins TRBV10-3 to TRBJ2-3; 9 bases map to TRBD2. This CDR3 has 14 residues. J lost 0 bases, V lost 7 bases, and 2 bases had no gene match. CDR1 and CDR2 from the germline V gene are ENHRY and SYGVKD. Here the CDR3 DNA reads TGTGCCATCAAGGCGGGAGGGAGCACAGATACGCAGTATTTT. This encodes CAIKAGGSTDTQYF.

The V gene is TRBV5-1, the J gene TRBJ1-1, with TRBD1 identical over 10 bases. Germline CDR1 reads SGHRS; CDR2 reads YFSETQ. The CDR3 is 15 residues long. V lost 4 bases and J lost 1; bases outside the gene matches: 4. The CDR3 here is CASSVGTGENTEAFF. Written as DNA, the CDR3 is TGCGCCAGCAGCGTAGGGACAGGGGAGAACACTGAAGCTTTCTTT.

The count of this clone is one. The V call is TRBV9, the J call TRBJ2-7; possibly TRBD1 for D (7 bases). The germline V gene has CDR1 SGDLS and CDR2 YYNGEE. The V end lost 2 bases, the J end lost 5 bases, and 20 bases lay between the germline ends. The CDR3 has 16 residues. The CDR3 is CASSVLEAGGLDEQYF. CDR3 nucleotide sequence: TGTGCCAGCAGCGTCCTGGAGGCAGGGGGGCTAGACGAGCAGTACTTC.

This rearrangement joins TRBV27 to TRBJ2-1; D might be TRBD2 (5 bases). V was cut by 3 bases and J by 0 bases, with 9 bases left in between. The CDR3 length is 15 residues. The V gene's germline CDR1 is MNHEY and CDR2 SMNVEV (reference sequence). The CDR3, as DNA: TGTGCCAGCAGTTTCGATACTAGCTCCTACAATGAGCAGTTCTTC. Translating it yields CASSFDTSSYNEQFF.

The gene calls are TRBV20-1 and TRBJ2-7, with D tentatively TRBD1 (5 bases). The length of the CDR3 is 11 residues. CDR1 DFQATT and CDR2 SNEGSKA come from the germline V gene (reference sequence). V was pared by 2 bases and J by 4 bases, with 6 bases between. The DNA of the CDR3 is TGCAGTGCTAGAAGACAGTACGAGCAGTACTTC. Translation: CSARRQYEQYF.

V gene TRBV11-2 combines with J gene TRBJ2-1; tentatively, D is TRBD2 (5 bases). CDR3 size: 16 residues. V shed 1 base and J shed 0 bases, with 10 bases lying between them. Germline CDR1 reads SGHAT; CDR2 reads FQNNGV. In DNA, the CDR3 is TGTGCCAGCAGCTTAGGTGGAGCGGCCTCCTACAATGAGCAGTTCTTC. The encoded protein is CASSLGGAASYNEQFF.

CDR3 region: CASSFNRGLKETQYF. Written as DNA, the CDR3 is TGTGCCAGCAGTTTTAACAGGGGCCTAAAAGAGACCCAGTACTTC. The chain carries TRBV27 and TRBJ2-5; 7 bases agree with TRBD1. J was trimmed by 3 bases and V by 3 bases; bases with no gene match: 7. Germline V gives CDR1 MNHEY, CDR2 SMNVEV (reference sequence). CDR3 length: 15 amino acids.

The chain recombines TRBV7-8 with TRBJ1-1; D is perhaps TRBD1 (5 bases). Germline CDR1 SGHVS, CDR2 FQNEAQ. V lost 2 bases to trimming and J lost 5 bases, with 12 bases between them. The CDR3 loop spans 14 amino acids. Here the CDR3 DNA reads TGTGCCAGCAGCTTACGCGCCGGGGGGACTGAAGCTTTCTTT. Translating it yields CASSLRAGGTEAFF. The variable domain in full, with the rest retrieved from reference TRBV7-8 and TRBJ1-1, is GAGVSQSPRYKVAKRGQDVALRCDPISGHVSLFWYQQALGQGPEFLTYFQNEAQLDKSGLPSDRFFAERPEGSVSTLKIQRTQQEDSAVYLCASSLRAGGTEAFFGQGTRLTVV.

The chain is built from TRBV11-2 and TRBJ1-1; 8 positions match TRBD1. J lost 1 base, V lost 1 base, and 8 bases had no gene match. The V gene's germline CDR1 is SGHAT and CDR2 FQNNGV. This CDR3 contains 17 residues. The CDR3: CASSLGWEDRANTEAFF. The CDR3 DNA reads TGTGCCAGCAGCTTAGGGTGGGAGGACAGGGCGAACACTGAAGCTTTCTTT.

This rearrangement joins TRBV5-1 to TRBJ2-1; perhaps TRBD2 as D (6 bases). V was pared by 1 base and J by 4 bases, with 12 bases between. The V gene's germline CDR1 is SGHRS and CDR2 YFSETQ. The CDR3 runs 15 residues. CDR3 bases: TGCGCCAGCAGCTTGTTAAGGGAGGCATACAATGAGCAGTTCTTC. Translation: CASSLLREAYNEQFF.